Presented here are 32 T cell receptor beta chains from one specimen sequenced in a study of cytomegalovirus exposure and HLA in healthy donors. This PCR relied on a set of 60 Vbeta primers and 13 Jbeta primers. Produced via immunoSEQ multiplex PCR; TCRdb's table is partial and in-frame only. Here the sample spans 130,000 to 150,000 clones, approximately 80% being singletons. Sequencing was carried out using PBMCs. These TCRs come from a female donor in good health and CMV-seronegative.

This clone occurred once. J is TRBJ2-2 and V is TRBV5-1, with 15 bases fitting TRBD2. The germline V gene encodes CDR1 SGHRS and CDR2 YFSETQ. This CDR3 has 18 amino acids. The V gene end was trimmed by 2 bases and the J gene end by 4 bases; junction bases not matched to a gene: 6. The chain's CDR3 is CASSLAAGLAGGTGELFF. In nucleotides, the CDR3 is TGCGCCAGCAGCTTAGCGGCGGGACTAGCGGGAGGCACCGGGGAGCTGTTTTTT.

J is TRBJ2-4 and V is TRBV11-2, with 8 positions matching TRBD2. The length of the CDR3 is 16 residues. Losses at the gene ends were 0 bases for V and 1 base for J; bases not matched to a gene: 2. CDR1 and CDR2 (germline): SGHAT, FQNNGV. CDR3 sequence (DNA): TGTGCCAGCAGCTTAGAGGCTAGCGGGGCCAAAAACATTCAGTACTTC. This translates into CASSLEASGAKNIQYF.

J is TRBJ2-5 and V is TRBV10-3, with 13 bases identical to TRBD2. The ends lost 4 bases at V and 4 bases at J; junction bases unmatched: 3. CDR1 ENHRY and CDR2 SYGVKD come from the germline V gene. The CDR3 covers 15 residues. The CDR3 DNA sequence: TGTGCCATCAGTGGACTAGCGGGGGGCGGAGAGACCCAGTACTTC. Protein product: CAISGLAGGGETQYF.

CDR3 sequence: CASSIAPWTGRTSEAFF. DNA of the CDR3: TGCGCCAGCAGCATAGCCCCCTGGACAGGTCGAACGTCTGAAGCTTTCTTT. The V call is TRBV5-1, the J call TRBJ1-1; 7 bases map to TRBD1. This CDR3 has 17 residues. The V gene's germline CDR1 is SGHRS and CDR2 YFSETQ. Losses at the gene ends were 4 bases for V and 6 bases for J; bases not matched to a gene: 18.

The chain has TRBV11-2 and TRBJ2-3, with a possible D match to TRBD2 (5 bases). The CDR3 covers 16 residues. Germline lookup yields CDR1 SGHAT and CDR2 FQNNGV. V was pared by 0 bases and J by 0 bases, with 10 bases between. The CDR3 here is CASSLDYRTSTDTQYF. CDR3 bases: TGTGCCAGCAGCTTAGATTATCGGACTAGCACAGATACGCAGTATTTT.

Comment on this clone: An end of the junction differs from the germline gene, which may be a read error. The chain couples TRBV5-1 to TRBJ1-2; D remains unclear. Germline V gene lookup returns CDR1 SGHRS and CDR2 YFSETQ. The CDR3 length is 13 residues. CDR3 loop: CASSLGLEGGYPF. CDR3 nucleotide sequence: TGCGCCAGCAGCTTGGGGCTGGAGGGAGGCTACCCCTTC.

The CDR3 spells CATSRDWDPGVDEQYF. Written as DNA, the CDR3 is TGTGCCACCAGCAGAGATTGGGACCCGGGGGTCGACGAGCAGTACTTC. The V call is TRBV15, the J call TRBJ2-7; D possibly corresponds to TRBD2 (6 bases). Trimming removed 0 bases at V and 5 bases at J, with 17 bases between. The CDR3 covers 16 residues. The germline V gene encodes CDR1 LNHNV and CDR2 YYDKDF (reference sequence). Filled out from reference TRBV15 and TRBJ2-7, the complete variable domain reads DAMVIQNPRYQVTQFGKPVTLSCSQTLNHNVMYWYQQKSSQAPKLLFHYYDKDFNNEADTPDNFQSRRPNTSFCFLDIRSPGLGDTAMYLCATSRDWDPGVDEQYFGPGTRLTVT.

This chain connects TRBV2 to TRBJ1-5, with a weak D call TRBD1 (5 bases). Germline V gene lookup returns CDR1 SNHLY and CDR2 FYNNEI. V was shortened by 0 bases and J by 0 bases, with 9 bases between the two germline ends. The CDR3 runs to 16 residues. CDR3 nucleotides: TGTGCCAGCAGTGAAGCGCAGGGTTATAGCAATCAGCCCCAGCATTTT. Amino acids: CASSEAQGYSNQPQHF.

This chain links TRBV7-2 with TRBJ1-4, with 7 bases lining up with TRBD1. Germline CDR1 SGHTA, CDR2 FQGNSA. The CDR3 is 14 amino acids. The junction had 5 bases not matched to a gene; V was cut back by 2 bases and J by 8 bases. The CDR3 here is CASSLRQGREKLFF. The CDR3 nucleotides are TGTGCCAGCAGCTTACGACAGGGAAGGGAAAAACTGTTTTTT. The complete variable domain, with remaining parts taken from reference TRBV7-2 and TRBJ1-4, reads GAGVSQSPSNKVTEKGKDVELRCDPISGHTALYWYRQSLGQGLEFLIYFQGNSAPDKSGLPSDRFSAERTGGSVSTLTIQRTQQEDSAVYLCASSLRQGREKLFFGSGTQLSVL.

The chain recombines TRBV27 with TRBJ1-1; D remains ambiguous. The CDR3 is 14 amino acids. Germline V CDR1 and CDR2: MNHEY, SMNVEV (reference sequence). V was pared by 6 bases and J by 1 base, with 12 bases between. This chain's CDR3 is CASSINGGNTEAFF. The CDR3 DNA follows: TGTGCCAGCAGCATCAACGGTGGGAACACTGAAGCTTTCTTT.

This clone was detected once. This chain uses TRBV6-5 with TRBJ1-2; 7 nucleotides align to TRBD1. The CDR3 is 15 residues long. Germline V lookup: CDR1 MNHEY, CDR2 SVGAGI. Trimming took 4 bases from V and 7 from J; bases not matched to a gene: 12. The CDR3 sequence: CASSSATGIDCGYTF. As DNA, the CDR3 is TGTGCCAGCAGTTCCGCGACAGGGATCGACTGTGGCTACACCTTC.

The chain links TRBV9 to TRBJ2-1, with a possible D match to TRBD2 (5 bases). Germline V gene sequence: CDR1 SGDLS, CDR2 YYNGEE. The CDR3 runs to 17 residues. Trimming left V 4 bases short and J 10 bases short, with 27 bases between. CDR3 coding DNA: TGTGCCAGCAGCCTATCCCCCTGGCTAGCCCAACTCGGGGAGCAGTTCTTC. This sequence encodes CASSLSPWLAQLGEQFF.

This clone appeared a few times. V gene TRBV10-3 combines with J gene TRBJ2-1; TRBD1 agrees at 9 bases. CDR3 length: 16 amino acids. J was trimmed by 3 bases and V by 4 bases; bases with no gene match: 7. Germline values: CDR1 ENHRY, CDR2 SYGVKD. CDR3 region: CAISVGTGNSYNEQFF. The CDR3 DNA sequence: TGTGCCATCAGTGTCGGGACAGGGAATAGCTACAATGAGCAGTTCTTC.

With regard to this clone: At one boundary the junction diverges from the germline segment, which might be a read error. V gene TRBV7-9 combines with J gene TRBJ2-3, with 7 nucleotides matching TRBD2. CDR1 SEHNR and CDR2 FQNEAQ come from the germline V gene (reference sequence). The CDR3 is 15 residues long. This CDR3 reads CSSSLEGRVTDTQYF. As DNA, the CDR3 is TGTTCCAGCAGCTTAGAGGGGAGGGTCACAGATACGCAGTATTTT.

This clone was found once. The J gene is TRBJ2-2, the V gene TRBV30, with TRBD1 matching over 8 bases. Per germline, CDR1 GTSNPN and CDR2 SVGIG (reference sequence). This CDR3 has 13 residues. V lost 5 bases and J lost 4; bases outside the gene matches: 3. The CDR3 is CAWGQGITGELFF. DNA for the CDR3: TGTGCCTGGGGACAGGGTATCACCGGGGAGCTGTTTTTT.

The chain employs TRBV30 and TRBJ2-6, with D possibly matching TRBD1 (6 bases). The CDR3 has 18 residues. Germline CDR1 and CDR2: GTSNPN and SVGIG (reference sequence). Trimming stripped 2 bases from V and 0 bases from J, with 17 bases between. In DNA form, the CDR3 reads TGTGCCTGGAGTCCCGACAGGCCAGGGAGCTCTGGGGCCAACGTCCTGACTTTC. This codes for CAWSPDRPGSSGANVLTF.

This clone appeared a single time. The chain links TRBV19 to TRBJ1-2, with 9 bases matching TRBD1. The V segment lost 5 bases and the J segment 8 bases; nucleotides outside the gene matches: 18. The germline gives CDR1 LNHDA, CDR2 SQIVND (reference sequence). This CDR3 has 17 amino acids. CDR3: CASSFLTIPGQGNGYTF. In DNA form, the CDR3 reads TGTGCCAGTAGTTTCCTGACTATCCCGGGACAGGGTAACGGCTACACCTTC.

Turning to this clone: Other DNA sequences of this sample code for an identical CDR3. The chain recombines TRBV7-8 with TRBJ2-3; TRBD2 agrees at 10 bases. Germline V gives CDR1 SGHVS, CDR2 FQNEAQ. J was trimmed by 6 bases and V by 5 bases; bases with no gene match: 8. This CDR3 contains 15 residues. In DNA form, the CDR3 reads TGTGCCAGCAGCCTAAGCGGGAGGGCCGGGGATACGCAGTATTTT. Translating it yields CASSLSGRAGDTQYF.

The V gene is TRBV11-3, the J gene TRBJ2-7; the match to TRBD2 covers 8 bases. The germline V gene has CDR1 SGHNT and CDR2 YENEEA. The trim removed 2 bases at V and 6 bases at J, leaving 9 bases unmatched. This CDR3 spans 15 amino acids. The chain's CDR3 is CASSLSGGAGGEQYF. For the CDR3, the DNA is TGTGCCAGCAGCTTAAGCGGGGGAGCCGGCGGCGAGCAGTACTTC.

This clone was recorded once. V and J are TRBV27 and TRBJ2-3; D remains ambiguous. The germline V and J ends were trimmed by 4 bases and 6 bases, with 5 bases remaining between them. The germline V gene has CDR1 MNHEY and CDR2 SMNVEV (reference sequence). The CDR3 contains 11 residues. The CDR3 nucleotides read TGTGCCAGCAGTTCTCTGGATACGCAGTATTTT. Protein: CASSSLDTQYF.

This clone was found once. The chain recombines TRBV6-1 with TRBJ2-3; 9 bases map to TRBD1. This CDR3 is built from 16 residues. Losses at the gene ends were 3 bases for V and 1 base for J; bases not matched to a gene: 5. Germline CDR1 is MNHNS and CDR2 is SASEGT. CDR3 amino acids: CASSETGTGRTDTQYF. The CDR3 DNA reads as TGTGCCAGCAGTGAGACCGGGACAGGGCGCACAGATACGCAGTATTTT.

This clone came up a few times. This sequence joins TRBV5-6 and TRBJ1-5, with D hard to call. Trimming cost V 1 base and J 7 bases, with 3 bases left between them. The CDR3 has 11 amino acids. The V gene's germline CDR1 is SGHDT and CDR2 YYEEEE. This CDR3 is CASSLIQPQHF. As DNA, the CDR3 is TGTGCCAGCAGCTTGATACAGCCCCAGCATTTT.

The gene calls are TRBV5-4 and TRBJ2-3; 7 nucleotides agree with TRBD1. This CDR3 has 14 amino acids. With V trimmed by 4 bases and J by 1 base, 3 bases remained unmatched. Germline V gene data show CDR1 as SGHNT and CDR2 as YYREEE (reference sequence). The CDR3 reads CASSPQGRTDTQYF. The DNA of the CDR3 is TGTGCCAGCAGCCCACAGGGGCGCACAGATACGCAGTATTTT.

CDR3 DNA sequence: TGTGCCAGCAGCTTAGCGACAGGGGGGATAAGCAATCAGCCCCAGCATTTT. It is translated as CASSLATGGISNQPQHF. The gene calls are TRBV7-8 and TRBJ1-5; 9 bases fit TRBD1. Germline assignment: CDR1 SGHVS and CDR2 FQNEAQ. After removal of 0 bases from V and 1 base from J, the junction contained 4 bases not matched to a gene. The CDR3 covers 17 residues.

This clone occurred a few times. J is TRBJ2-1 and V is TRBV7-3; D not certain. The CDR3 extends over 14 amino acids. Between the trimmed V and J ends, which lost 5 bases and 1 base, there was a span of 9 bases. Germline V gives CDR1 SGHTA, CDR2 FQGTGA. The CDR3 DNA is TGTGCCAGCAGCCCTCTAGGTTCCTACAATGAGCAGTTCTTC. Translated, it gives CASSPLGSYNEQFF.

This clone showed up just a few times. This chain uses TRBV5-4 with TRBJ1-3; no firm D call. Looked up from germline, CDR1 is SGHNT and CDR2 is YYREEE (reference sequence). The CDR3 sequence is 13 residues long. V was cut by 3 bases and J by 3 bases, with 7 bases left in between. The CDR3 coding sequence is TGTGCCAGCAGCTCCGGACTTGGAAACACCATATATTTT. Translated: CASSSGLGNTIYF.

The chain combines TRBV5-4 with TRBJ2-5; a possible D gene is TRBD2 (5 bases). Trimming removed 0 bases at V and 0 bases at J, with 12 bases between. Germline loops: CDR1 SGHNT, CDR2 YYREEE (reference sequence). The length of the CDR3 is 16 residues. The CDR3: CASSLVGAGHQETQYF. DNA of the CDR3: TGTGCCAGCAGCTTGGTCGGTGCGGGCCACCAAGAGACCCAGTACTTC.

This clone was seen many times. The genes are TRBV7-7 and TRBJ2-7; tentative D call: TRBD1 (6 bases). With 2 bases removed from V and 4 bases from J, the gap between germline ends came to 9 bases. The CDR3 has 13 residues. CDR1 is SSHAT and CDR2 is FNYEAQ in the germline V gene (reference sequence). The CDR3 nucleotides read TGTGCCAGCAGCTTATATCAGGGGTACGAGCAGTACTTC. Protein product: CASSLYQGYEQYF.

This chain links TRBV7-9 with TRBJ2-1, with a possible D match to TRBD2 (6 bases). The CDR3 sequence is 14 residues long. With 4 bases removed from V and 9 bases from J, the gap between germline ends came to 16 bases. CDR1 and CDR2 from the germline V gene are SEHNR and FQNEAQ (reference sequence). The CDR3 reads CASSSILRGFEQFF. The CDR3 DNA reads as TGTGCCAGCAGCTCCATCCTCCGGGGGTTTGAGCAGTTCTTC.

Concerning this clone: This CDR3 is also generated by other DNA sequences in the sample. The CDR3 coding sequence is TGCGCCAGCAGCTTAGAGGGGACAGGGTTGTACGAGCAGTACTTC. As protein: CASSLEGTGLYEQYF. This chain uses TRBV5-1 with TRBJ2-7; 9 bases line up with TRBD1. Germline V gene sequence: CDR1 SGHRS, CDR2 YFSETQ. The CDR3 contains 15 residues. Trimming cost V 2 bases and J 4 bases; bases outside gene matches: 7.

This clone was recorded a few times. The genes are TRBV7-9 and TRBJ1-1, with 10 bases identical to TRBD1. V dropped 7 bases and J dropped 5; count of bases not matched to a gene: 7. There are 14 residues in the CDR3. Germline V gene lookup returns CDR1 SEHNR and CDR2 FQNEAQ (reference sequence). CDR3: CASNPGQGMTEAFF. In DNA form, the CDR3 reads TGTGCCAGCAACCCGGGACAGGGGATGACTGAAGCTTTCTTT.

This clone came up a few times. The chain carries TRBV5-1 and TRBJ1-1; the D gene is possibly TRBD1 (6 bases). The CDR3 spans 15 residues. The V end lost 5 bases, the J end lost 1 base, and 15 bases lay between the germline ends. Germline values: CDR1 SGHRS, CDR2 YFSETQ. CDR3: CASRQRTGQNTEAFF. CDR3 in DNA: TGCGCCAGCAGACAGAGGACGGGACAGAACACTGAAGCTTTCTTT.